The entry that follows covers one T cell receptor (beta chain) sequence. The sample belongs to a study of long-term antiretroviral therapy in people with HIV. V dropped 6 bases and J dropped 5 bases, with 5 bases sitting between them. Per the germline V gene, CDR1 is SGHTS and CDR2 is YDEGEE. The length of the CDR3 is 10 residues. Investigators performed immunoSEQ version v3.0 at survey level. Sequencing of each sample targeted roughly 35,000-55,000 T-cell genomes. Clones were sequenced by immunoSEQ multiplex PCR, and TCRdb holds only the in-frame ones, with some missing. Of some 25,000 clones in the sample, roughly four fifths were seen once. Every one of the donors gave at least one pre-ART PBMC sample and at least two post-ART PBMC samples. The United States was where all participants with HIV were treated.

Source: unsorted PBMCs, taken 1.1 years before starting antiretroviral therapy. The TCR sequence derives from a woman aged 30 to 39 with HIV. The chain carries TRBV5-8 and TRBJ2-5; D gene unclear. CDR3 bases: TGTGCCAGCACATGGGAGACCCAGTACTTC. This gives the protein CASTWETQYF.